This note documents a single T cell receptor beta chain sequence. CDR1 and CDR2 (germline): SGHTA, FQGNSA. V was clipped by 5 bases and J by 9 bases, with 10 bases between them. The CDR3 spans 11 residues. The table came from immunoSEQ multiplex PCR; TCRdb's copy has only in-frame clones and leaves some out. The sample lists tens of thousands of clones, around 90% occurring once. This specimen comes from a study of T cell changes during pregnancy in multiple sclerosis. The gene calls are TRBV7-2 and TRBJ2-5; D perhaps matches TRBD1 (5 bases). Sequencing was performed on CD4+ T cells from peripheral blood mononuclear cells, taken in the third trimester of pregnancy. The origin of this receptor is a female donor in good health, enrolled as a control in a pregnancy study. CDR3 in DNA: TGTGCCAGCAGCCCGACCAGGGCCCAGTACTTC. It codes for CASSPTRAQYF.